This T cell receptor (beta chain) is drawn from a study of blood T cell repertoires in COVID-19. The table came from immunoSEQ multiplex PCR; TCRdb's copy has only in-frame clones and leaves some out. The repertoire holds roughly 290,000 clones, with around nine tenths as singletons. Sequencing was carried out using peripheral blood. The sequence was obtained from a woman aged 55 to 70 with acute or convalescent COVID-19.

CDR3 coding DNA: TGTGCCAGCAGTTTCCCGGGACAGGACGCCTACACCTTC. Translated, it gives CASSFPGQDAYTF. The genes are TRBV27 and TRBJ1-2; 8 bases map to TRBD1. The CDR3 totals 13 residues. Germline values: CDR1 MNHEY, CDR2 SMNVEV (reference sequence). V lost 3 bases, J lost 10 bases, and 7 bases stayed unmatched.